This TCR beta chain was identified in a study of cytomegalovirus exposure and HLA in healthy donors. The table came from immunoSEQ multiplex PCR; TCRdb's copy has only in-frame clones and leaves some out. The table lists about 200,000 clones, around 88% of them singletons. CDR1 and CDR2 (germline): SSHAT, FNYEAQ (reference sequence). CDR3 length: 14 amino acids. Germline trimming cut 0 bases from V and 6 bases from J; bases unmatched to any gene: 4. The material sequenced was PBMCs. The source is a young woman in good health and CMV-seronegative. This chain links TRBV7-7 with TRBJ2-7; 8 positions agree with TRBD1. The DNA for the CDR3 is TGTGCCAGCAGCTTAGCGAGGACAGGGAGCGAGCAGTACTTC. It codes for CASSLARTGSEQYF.